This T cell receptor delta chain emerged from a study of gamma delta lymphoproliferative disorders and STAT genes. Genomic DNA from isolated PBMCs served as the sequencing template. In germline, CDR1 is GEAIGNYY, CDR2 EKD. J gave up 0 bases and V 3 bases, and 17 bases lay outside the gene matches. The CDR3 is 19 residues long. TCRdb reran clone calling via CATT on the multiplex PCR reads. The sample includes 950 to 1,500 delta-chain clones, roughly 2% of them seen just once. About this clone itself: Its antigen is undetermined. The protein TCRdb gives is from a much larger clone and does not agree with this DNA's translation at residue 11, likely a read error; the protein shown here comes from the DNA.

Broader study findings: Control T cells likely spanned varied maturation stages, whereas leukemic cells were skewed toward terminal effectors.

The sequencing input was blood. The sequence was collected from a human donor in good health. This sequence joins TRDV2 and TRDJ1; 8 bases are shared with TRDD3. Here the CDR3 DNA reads TGTGCCTGTGACTTTTTGGGATACGCTACCCAGGGGGACACCGATAAACTCATCTTT. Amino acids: CACDFLGYATQGDTDKLIF.